The rows below give T cell receptor beta chains drawn from one sample of a study of blood T cell repertoires in COVID-19. Sequencing was performed with immunoSEQ multiplex PCR; in TCRdb, only in-frame clones are kept and a portion is missing. Among 52,000 or so clones, 70% to 90% were seen once, and the ten largest hold over 25%. Sequences were obtained from peripheral blood. These receptors came from a human donor in a cohort sampled during active COVID-19. The CDR3 runs from the conserved cysteine through the conserved F or W. The D gene is left open where the match is weak. Expanded clones get a size class; other rows say once, few or many, or leave the size out.

D gene: TRBD2
clone size: NA
V gene: TRBV7-2
J gene: TRBJ2-7
CDR3 protein: CASSLGSGGVVEQYF
CDR3 DNA: TGTGCCAGCAGCTTAGGAAGCGGGGGGGTTGTGGAGCAGTACTTC

D gene: TRBD1
clone size: NA
V gene: TRBV7-9
J gene: TRBJ2-5
CDR3 protein: CASSSNLPGTGLQETQYF
CDR3 DNA: TGTGCCAGCAGCTCGAATTTACCCGGGACAGGCCTTCAAGAGACCCAGTACTTC

D gene: NA
clone size: NA
V gene: TRBV2
J gene: TRBJ2-3
CDR3 protein: CATIPVQRTSLTDTQYF
CDR3 DNA: TGTGCCACCATTCCGGTTCAAAGGACTTCCCTCACAGATACGCAGTATTTT

D gene: NA
clone size: NA
V gene: TRBV5-1
J gene: TRBJ1-5
CDR3 protein: CASSLGPDQPQHF
CDR3 DNA: TGCGCCAGCAGCCTGGGCCCAGATCAGCCCCAGCATTTT

D gene: NA
clone size: NA
V gene: TRBV29-1
J gene: TRBJ2-5
CDR3 protein: CSAAGGGLQETQYF
CDR3 DNA: TGCAGCGCCGCGGGCGGGGGCCTCCAAGAGACCCAGTACTTC

D gene: TRBD1
clone size: NA
V gene: TRBV4-1
J gene: TRBJ1-5
CDR3 protein: CASSQEGTAHGNQPQHF
CDR3 DNA: TGCGCCAGCAGCCAAGAAGGGACAGCTCACGGCAATCAGCCCCAGCATTTT

D gene: TRBD1
clone size: NA
V gene: TRBV18
J gene: TRBJ2-5
CDR3 protein: CASSPPGTVKETQYF
CDR3 DNA: TGTGCCAGCTCACCACCGGGGACAGTGAAAGAGACCCAGTACTTC

D gene: NA
clone size: NA
V gene: TRBV18
J gene: TRBJ1-2
CDR3 protein: CASSGTLTDYGYTF
CDR3 DNA: TGTGCCAGCTCAGGGACATTAACGGACTATGGCTACACCTTC

D gene: TRBD2
clone size: NA
V gene: TRBV11-2
J gene: TRBJ2-7
CDR3 protein: CASSLNRGGFYEQYF
CDR3 DNA: TGTGCCAGCAGCTTAAATCGGGGGGGCTTCTACGAGCAGTACTTC

D gene: NA
clone size: NA
V gene: TRBV9
J gene: TRBJ2-7
CDR3 protein: CASSVEAGRSEQYF
CDR3 DNA: TGTGCCAGCAGCGTAGAGGCAGGGCGAAGCGAGCAGTACTTC

D gene: NA
clone size: NA
V gene: TRBV7-8
J gene: TRBJ1-2
CDR3 protein: CASSLIKGDGYTF
CDR3 DNA: TGTGCCAGCAGCCTGATTAAGGGGGATGGCTACACCTTC

D gene: NA
clone size: once
V gene: TRBV2
J gene: TRBJ2-2
CDR3 protein: CASNRGGSNTGELFF
CDR3 DNA: TGTGCCAGCAACCGAGGGGGTTCGAACACCGGGGAGCTGTTTTTT

D gene: NA
clone size: NA
V gene: TRBV20-1
J gene: TRBJ2-3
CDR3 protein: CSAERGDTQYF
CDR3 DNA: TGCAGCGCTGAGAGGGGGGATACGCAGTATTTT

D gene: TRBD2
clone size: NA
V gene: TRBV28
J gene: TRBJ2-2
CDR3 protein: CASRPGTSAGGELFF
CDR3 DNA: TGTGCCAGCAGACCCGGGACTAGTGCCGGCGGGGAGCTGTTTTTT

D gene: NA
clone size: NA
V gene: TRBV18
J gene: TRBJ1-1
CDR3 protein: CASSPPAGQTEAFF
CDR3 DNA: TGTGCCAGCTCACCACCGGCGGGGCAAACTGAAGCTTTCTTT

D gene: TRBD1
clone size: NA
V gene: TRBV4-2
J gene: TRBJ1-2
CDR3 protein: CASSQDGTQGDYGYTF
CDR3 DNA: TGTGCCAGCAGCCAAGATGGGACTCAGGGGGACTATGGCTACACCTTC

D gene: TRBD1
clone size: NA
V gene: TRBV7-6
J gene: TRBJ2-2
CDR3 protein: CASSLVGTGITGELFF
CDR3 DNA: TGTGCCAGCAGCTTAGTAGGGACAGGCATCACCGGGGAGCTGTTTTTT

D gene: TRBD1
clone size: once
V gene: TRBV11-3
J gene: TRBJ2-5
CDR3 protein: CASSPGQGQRETQYF
CDR3 DNA: TGTGCCAGCAGCCCCGGACAGGGACAGCGGGAGACCCAGTACTTC

D gene: NA
clone size: few
V gene: TRBV11-3
J gene: TRBJ1-1
CDR3 protein: CASSRNSGILAFF
CDR3 DNA: TGTGCCAGCAGCCGAAATTCCGGGATATTGGCTTTCTTT

D gene: NA
clone size: few
V gene: TRBV4-1
J gene: TRBJ1-5
CDR3 protein: CASSQDLRGTHNQPQHF
CDR3 DNA: TGCGCCAGCAGCCAAGATCTCAGGGGAACACACAATCAGCCCCAGCATTTT

D gene: TRBD1
clone size: NA
V gene: TRBV5-4
J gene: TRBJ2-2
CDR3 protein: CASSFGQGATGELFF
CDR3 DNA: TGTGCCAGCAGCTTCGGACAGGGGGCGACCGGGGAGCTGTTTTTT

D gene: TRBD2
clone size: NA
V gene: TRBV7-2
J gene: TRBJ2-3
CDR3 protein: CASSRSGVSTDTQYF
CDR3 DNA: TGTGCCAGCAGCCGGAGCGGGGTTAGCACAGATACGCAGTATTTT

D gene: NA
clone size: NA
V gene: TRBV6-4
J gene: TRBJ1-5
CDR3 protein: CASLNEPQHF
CDR3 DNA: TGTGCCAGCCTAAACGAGCCCCAGCATTTT

D gene: NA
clone size: NA
V gene: TRBV6-5
J gene: TRBJ1-4
CDR3 protein: CASSQKGVREKLFF
CDR3 DNA: TGTGCCAGCAGCCAAAAGGGAGTGAGGGAAAAACTGTTTTTT

D gene: TRBD1
clone size: NA
V gene: TRBV11-1
J gene: TRBJ1-6
CDR3 protein: CASSPRDRGDSPLHF
CDR3 DNA: TGTGCCAGCAGCCCGAGGGACAGGGGGGATTCACCCCTCCACTTT

D gene: NA
clone size: NA
V gene: TRBV18
J gene: TRBJ1-1
CDR3 protein: CASSPTGQGTEAFF
CDR3 DNA: TGTGCCAGCTCACCGACAGGCCAAGGGACTGAAGCTTTCTTT

D gene: NA
clone size: NA
V gene: TRBV27
J gene: TRBJ1-1
CDR3 protein: CASSPEGHTEAFF
CDR3 DNA: TGTGCCAGCAGCCCGGAGGGCCACACTGAAGCTTTCTTT

D gene: NA
clone size: NA
V gene: TRBV2
J gene: TRBJ2-1
CDR3 protein: CASSGSTLSEQFF
CDR3 DNA: TGTGCCAGCAGTGGCTCTACGTTAAGTGAGCAGTTCTTC

D gene: TRBD1
clone size: NA
V gene: TRBV6-6
J gene: TRBJ1-1
CDR3 protein: CASRTGGTEAFF
CDR3 DNA: TGTGCCAGCAGAACAGGGGGCACTGAAGCTTTCTTT

D gene: NA
clone size: NA
V gene: TRBV20-1
J gene: TRBJ2-3
CDR3 protein: CSARREDTQYF
CDR3 DNA: TGCAGTGCTAGGAGGGAGGATACGCAGTATTTT

D gene: TRBD2
clone size: once
V gene: TRBV18
J gene: TRBJ2-2
CDR3 protein: CASSPSLAGGPPSGELFF
CDR3 DNA: TGTGCCAGCTCACCTTCTCTAGCGGGAGGGCCGCCCTCCGGGGAGCTGTTTTTT